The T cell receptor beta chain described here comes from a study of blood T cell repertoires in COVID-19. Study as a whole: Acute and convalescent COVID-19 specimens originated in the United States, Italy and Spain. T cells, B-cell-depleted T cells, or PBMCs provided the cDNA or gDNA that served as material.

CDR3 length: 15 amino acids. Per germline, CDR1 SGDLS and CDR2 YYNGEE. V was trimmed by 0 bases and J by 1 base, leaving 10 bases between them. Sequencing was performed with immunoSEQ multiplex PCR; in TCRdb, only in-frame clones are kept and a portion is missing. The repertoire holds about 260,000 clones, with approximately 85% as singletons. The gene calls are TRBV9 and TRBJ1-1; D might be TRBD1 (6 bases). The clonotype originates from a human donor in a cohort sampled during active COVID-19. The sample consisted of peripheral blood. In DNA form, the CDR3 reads TGTGCCAGCAGCGTAGATGGACAGCCGAACACTGAAGCTTTCTTT. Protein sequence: CASSVDGQPNTEAFF.